A selection of T cell receptor beta chains follows, all from one sample in a study of Ad26.COV2.S vaccination and SARS-CoV-2 variants. Clones were sequenced by immunoSEQ multiplex PCR, and TCRdb holds only the in-frame ones, with some missing. The sample gives over 350,000 clones, about 88% of which show up once; approximately 3.7% is in the top ten. Material: peripheral blood, obtained in a trial of Ad26.COV2.S vaccine versus placebo. The receptors here all came from a person aged 18-65 years who received the Ad26.COV2.S COVID-19 vaccine or a placebo. CDR3s include the opening cysteine and the closing phenylalanine or tryptophan. Each record gives: clone size, V gene, D gene, J gene, CDR3 DNA, CDR3 protein. D genes are given only for firm matches. The listing skips clone size in some rows; elsewhere it reads once, few, many or a size class.

NA	TRBV5-4	NA	TRBJ1-5	TGTGCCAGCAGCTTACTTGGGTCGGATCAGCCCCAGCATTTT	CASSLLGSDQPQHF
NA	TRBV4-1	NA	TRBJ2-1	TGCGCCAGCAGCCCCCTTCGGGGAGAAAACTACAATGAGCAGTTCTTC	CASSPLRGENYNEQFF
NA	TRBV2	NA	TRBJ1-6	TGTGCCAGCAGTGTTGGGGTAAATTCACCCCTCCACTTT	CASSVGVNSPLHF
NA	TRBV4-1	NA	TRBJ1-1	TGCGCCAGCAGCCGCGGTCCGGGGGGCTTCACTGAAGCTTTCTTT	CASSRGPGGFTEAFF
few	TRBV6-1	NA	TRBJ1-6	TGTGCCAGCAGTGAACTTAAAGGGAAAAATTCACCCCTCCACTTT	CASSELKGKNSPLHF
NA	TRBV5-1	NA	TRBJ1-1	TGCGCCAGCAGCTTGGTTCGGGGTGCGAACACTGAAGCTTTCTTT	CASSLVRGANTEAFF
NA	TRBV7-9	TRBD1	TRBJ2-4	TGTGCCAGCAGCTTAATACAGGGGGGAAGGGACATTCAGTACTTC	CASSLIQGGRDIQYF
NA	TRBV19	NA	TRBJ1-4	TGTGCCAGTAGTAACGACAGGCTTAATGAAAAACTGTTTTTT	CASSNDRLNEKLFF
NA	TRBV15	TRBD1	TRBJ1-4	TGTGCCACCAGCGTTAATCAGGGGGCCGGTAATGAAAAACTGTTTTTT	CATSVNQGAGNEKLFF
NA	TRBV2	NA	TRBJ2-3	TGTGCCAGCGAAATAGCCCGGGCGGGCCGCACAGATACGCAGTATTTT	CASEIARAGRTDTQYF
few	TRBV27	NA	TRBJ2-7	TGTGCCAGCAGAAACGCGGTAGACTACGAGCAGTACTTC	CASRNAVDYEQYF
once	TRBV15	NA	TRBJ1-1	TGTGCCACCAGCAGAGATCCTACCGGACACTTAGGGAACACTGAAGCTTTCTTT	CATSRDPTGHLGNTEAFF
NA	TRBV7-8	NA	TRBJ2-6	TGTGCCAGCAGCCGCGTGAACTCTGGGGCCAACGTCCTGACTTTC	CASSRVNSGANVLTF
NA	TRBV5-1	NA	TRBJ2-1	TGCGCCAGCAGCTTGTGGCGACAGAACAATGAGCAGTTCTTC	CASSLWRQNNEQFF
once	TRBV9	NA	TRBJ1-3	TGTGCCAGCAGCGTATTGGCGGGTCGCAACACCATATATTTT	CASSVLAGRNTIYF
NA	TRBV6-5	NA	TRBJ2-7	TGTGCCAGCAGTTACTATCCCGGGACACCAACCTACGAGCAGTACTTC	CASSYYPGTPTYEQYF
NA	TRBV27	NA	TRBJ1-2	TGTGCCAGCAGTTTACGGGGGTCCCTCTATGGCTACACCTTC	CASSLRGSLYGYTF
NA	TRBV18	TRBD1	TRBJ1-2	TGTGCCAGCTCACAACGACAGGGCGGGAACTATGGCTACACCTTC	CASSQRQGGNYGYTF
NA	TRBV3-1/TRBV3-2	NA	TRBJ1-2	TGTGCCAGCAGGCCCGACAGCCCAGGGAGCTATGGCTACACCTTC	CASRPDSPGSYGYTF
NA	TRBV7-8	NA	TRBJ2-7	TGTGCCAGCAGCTTAACCCCAGGGGTTGGCGGGGAGACCCTCTACGAGCAGTACTTC	CASSLTPGVGGETLYEQYF
NA	TRBV7-9	NA	TRBJ1-2	TGTGCCAGCAGCTCCCGGGCGGAAGACGTTGGCTACACCTTC	CASSSRAEDVGYTF
NA	TRBV10-1	TRBD1	TRBJ1-2	TGCGCCAGCAGTGCCCGGACAGGGCACGGCTACACCTTC	CASSARTGHGYTF
NA	TRBV6-5	NA	TRBJ1-1	TGTGCCAGCAGTCCTCGTGAGGGGCACACTGAAGCTTTCTTT	CASSPREGHTEAFF
NA	TRBV2	NA	TRBJ1-1	TGTGCCACCAGGACGGAAATGAACACTGAAGCTTTCTTT	CATRTEMNTEAFF
NA	TRBV13	NA	TRBJ2-2	TGTGCCAGCAGCTCGATGACAGGGAGGGCCGGGGAGCTGTTTTTT	CASSSMTGRAGELFF
NA	TRBV30	NA	TRBJ2-6	TGTGCCTGGAGAGCTCCCGGTGCAGGTGGCTCTGGGGCCAACGTCCTGACTTTC	CAWRAPGAGGSGANVLTF
NA	TRBV2	NA	TRBJ1-2	TGTGCCAGCAGTTTCGGGGCTTTCAATGGCTACACCTTC	CASSFGAFNGYTF
NA	TRBV5-1	NA	TRBJ1-6	TGCGCCAGCAGCTTGGCCGGAAACAATAATAATTCACCCCTCCACTTT	CASSLAGNNNNSPLHF
NA	TRBV7-8	TRBD1	TRBJ2-7	TGTGCCAGCAGCCCCCCCGGTTTGGACAGGGTGTCCTACGAGCAGTACTTC	CASSPPGLDRVSYEQYF
few	TRBV7-9	TRBD1	TRBJ2-7	TGTGCCAGCAGCTTACTTGGACAGGGGGGCACCTACGAGCAGTACTTC	CASSLLGQGGTYEQYF
NA	TRBV5-4	TRBD1	TRBJ2-7	TGTGCCAGCAGCTTGGACAGGGGGACGGGTGAGCAGTACTTC	CASSLDRGTGEQYF
NA	TRBV6-5	NA	TRBJ1-2	TGTGCCAGCAGTTACGGCTTCGTCAGGGATAGCTATGGCTACACCTTC	CASSYGFVRDSYGYTF
NA	TRBV18	NA	TRBJ2-5	TGTGCCAGCTCACCAGCCCATGAGGGGGGGACGGAAGAGACCCAGTACTTC	CASSPAHEGGTEETQYF
once	TRBV10-3	NA	TRBJ1-2	TGTGCCATCAGTGACGGACGGTTGAACACCTTC	CAISDGRLNTF
NA	TRBV4-3	NA	TRBJ1-4	TGCGCCAGCAGCCAAGAAGGCGGGGGCGAGGGTGAAAAACTGTTTTTT	CASSQEGGGEGEKLFF